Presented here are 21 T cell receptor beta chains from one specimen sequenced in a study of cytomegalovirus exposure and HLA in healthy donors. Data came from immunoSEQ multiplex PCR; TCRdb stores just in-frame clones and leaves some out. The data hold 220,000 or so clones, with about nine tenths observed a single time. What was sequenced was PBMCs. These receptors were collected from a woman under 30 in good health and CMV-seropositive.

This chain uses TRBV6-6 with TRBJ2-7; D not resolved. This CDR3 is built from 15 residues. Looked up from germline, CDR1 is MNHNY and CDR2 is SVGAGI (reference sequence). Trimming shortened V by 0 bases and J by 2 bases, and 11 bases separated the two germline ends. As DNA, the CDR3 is TGTGCCAGCAGTTACTCTCCAGGCATAACCTACGAGCAGTACTTC. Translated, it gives CASSYSPGITYEQYF.

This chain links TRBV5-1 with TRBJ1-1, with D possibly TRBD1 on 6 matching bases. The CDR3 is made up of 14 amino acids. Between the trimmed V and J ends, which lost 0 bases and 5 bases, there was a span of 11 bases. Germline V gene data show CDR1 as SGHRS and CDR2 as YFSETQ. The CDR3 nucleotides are TGCGCCAGCAGCTTGGCTACAGGGCGGACTGAAGCTTTCTTT. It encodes CASSLATGRTEAFF.

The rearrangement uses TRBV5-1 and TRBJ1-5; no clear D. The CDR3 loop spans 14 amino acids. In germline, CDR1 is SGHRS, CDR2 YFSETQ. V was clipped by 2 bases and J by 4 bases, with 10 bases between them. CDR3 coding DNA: TGCGCCAGCAGCTTCGACTTTTCGAATCAGCCCCAGCATTTT. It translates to CASSFDFSNQPQHF.

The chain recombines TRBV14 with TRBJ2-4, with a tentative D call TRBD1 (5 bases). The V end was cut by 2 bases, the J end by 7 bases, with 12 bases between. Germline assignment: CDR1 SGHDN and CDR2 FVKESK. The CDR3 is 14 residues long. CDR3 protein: CASSQRTSFNIQYF. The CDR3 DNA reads TGTGCCAGCAGCCAAAGGACAAGTTTTAACATTCAGTACTTC.

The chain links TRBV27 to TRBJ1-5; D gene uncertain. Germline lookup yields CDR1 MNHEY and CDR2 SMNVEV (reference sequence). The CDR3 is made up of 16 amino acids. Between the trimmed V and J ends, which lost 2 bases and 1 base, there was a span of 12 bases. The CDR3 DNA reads TGTGCCAGCAGTTTAAAGTGGCAGGCGAGCAATCAGCCCCAGCATTTT. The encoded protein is CASSLKWQASNQPQHF.

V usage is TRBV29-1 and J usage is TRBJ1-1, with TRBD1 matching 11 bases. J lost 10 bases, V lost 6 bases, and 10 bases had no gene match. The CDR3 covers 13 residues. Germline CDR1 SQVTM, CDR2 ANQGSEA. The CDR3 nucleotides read TGCAGCGTCGCCGGGACAGGGGGATTGGTAGCTTTCTTT. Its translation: CSVAGTGGLVAFF. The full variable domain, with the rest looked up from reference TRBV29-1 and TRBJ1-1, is SAVISQKPSRDICQRGTSLTIQCQVDSQVTMMFWYRQQPGQSLTLIATANQGSEATYESGFVIDKFPISRPNLTFSTLTVSNMSPEDSSIYLCSVAGTGGLVAFFGQGTRLTVV.

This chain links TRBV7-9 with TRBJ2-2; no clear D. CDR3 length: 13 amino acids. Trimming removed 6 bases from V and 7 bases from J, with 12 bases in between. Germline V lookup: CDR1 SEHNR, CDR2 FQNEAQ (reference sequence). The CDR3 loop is CASSHTSGGELFF. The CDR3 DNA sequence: TGTGCCAGCAGTCATACTTCGGGCGGGGAGCTGTTTTTT.

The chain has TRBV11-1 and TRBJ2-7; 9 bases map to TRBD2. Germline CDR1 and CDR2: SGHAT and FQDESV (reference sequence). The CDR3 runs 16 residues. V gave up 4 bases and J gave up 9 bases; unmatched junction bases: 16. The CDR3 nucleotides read TGTGCCAGCAGCTCGACGAACGAACTCCTAGCGGGACGGCAGTACTTC. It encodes CASSSTNELLAGRQYF.

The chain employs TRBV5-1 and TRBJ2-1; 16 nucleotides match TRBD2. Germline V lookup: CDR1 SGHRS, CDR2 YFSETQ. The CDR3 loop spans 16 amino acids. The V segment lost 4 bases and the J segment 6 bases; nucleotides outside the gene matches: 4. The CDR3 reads CASSRGLAGGFNEQFF. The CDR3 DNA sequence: TGCGCCAGCAGCAGGGGACTAGCGGGAGGGTTCAATGAGCAGTTCTTC. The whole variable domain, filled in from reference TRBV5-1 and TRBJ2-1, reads KAGVTQTPRYLIKTRGQQVTLSCSPISGHRSVSWYQQTPGQGLQFLFEYFSETQRNKGNFPGRFSGRQFSNSRSEMNVSTLELGDSALYLCASSRGLAGGFNEQFFGPGTRLTVL.

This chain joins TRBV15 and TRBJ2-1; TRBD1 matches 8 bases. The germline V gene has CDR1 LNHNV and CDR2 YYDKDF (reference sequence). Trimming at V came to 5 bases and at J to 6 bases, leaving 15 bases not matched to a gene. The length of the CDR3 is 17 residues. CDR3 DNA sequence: TGTGCCACCAGCTTAACTACCGGGACAGGACCTTTCAATGAGCAGTTCTTC. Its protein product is CATSLTTGTGPFNEQFF.

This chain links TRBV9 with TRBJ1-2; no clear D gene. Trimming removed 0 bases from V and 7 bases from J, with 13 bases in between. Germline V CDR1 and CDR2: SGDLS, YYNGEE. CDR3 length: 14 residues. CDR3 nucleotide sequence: TGTGCCAGCAGCGTAGCATCCGGGATCGGTGGCTACACCTTC. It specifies CASSVASGIGGYTF.

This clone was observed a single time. CDR3 in DNA: TGTGCCAGCAGTCCCCCTACTGCGGGGGGGAATGAGCAGTTCTTC. Protein product: CASSPPTAGGNEQFF. J is TRBJ2-1 and V is TRBV6-5; 9 bases fit TRBD2. V lost 5 bases, J lost 7 bases, and 9 bases stayed unmatched. CDR1 and CDR2 (germline): MNHEY, SVGAGI. The CDR3 is 15 residues long.

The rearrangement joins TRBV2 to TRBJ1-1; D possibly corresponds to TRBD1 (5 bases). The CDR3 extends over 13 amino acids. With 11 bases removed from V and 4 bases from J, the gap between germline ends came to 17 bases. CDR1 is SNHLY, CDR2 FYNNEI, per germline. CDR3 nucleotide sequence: TGTGCCGGTGGCAGGGCACGAAGCACTGAAGCTTTCTTT. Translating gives CAGGRARSTEAFF.

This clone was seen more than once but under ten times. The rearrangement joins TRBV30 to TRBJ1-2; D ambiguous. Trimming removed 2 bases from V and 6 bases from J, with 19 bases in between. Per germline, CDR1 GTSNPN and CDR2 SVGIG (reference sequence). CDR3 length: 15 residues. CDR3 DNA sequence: TGTGCCTGGAGTCGGTTGTCCGAGCGACGTCATGGCTACACCTTC. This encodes CAWSRLSERRHGYTF.

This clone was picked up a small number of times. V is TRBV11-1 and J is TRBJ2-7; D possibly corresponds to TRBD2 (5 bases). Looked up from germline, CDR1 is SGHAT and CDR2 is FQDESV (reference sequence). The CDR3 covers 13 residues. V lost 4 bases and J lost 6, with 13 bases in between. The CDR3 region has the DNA TGTGCCAGCAGCTCACCGTACAGCGGCGAGCAGTACTTC. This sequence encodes CASSSPYSGEQYF.

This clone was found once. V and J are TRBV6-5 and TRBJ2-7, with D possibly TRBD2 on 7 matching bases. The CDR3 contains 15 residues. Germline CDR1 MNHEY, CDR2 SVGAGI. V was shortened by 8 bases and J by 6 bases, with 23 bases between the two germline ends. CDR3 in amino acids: CASRSGGARSGEQYF. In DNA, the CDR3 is TGTGCCAGCCGGTCTGGGGGGGCGCGAAGCGGCGAGCAGTACTTC.

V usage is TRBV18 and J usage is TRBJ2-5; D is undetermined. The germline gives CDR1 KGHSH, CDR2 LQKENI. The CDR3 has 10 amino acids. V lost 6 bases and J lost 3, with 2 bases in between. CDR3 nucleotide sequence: TGTGCCAGCTCCGAAGAGACCCAGTACTTC. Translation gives CASSEETQYF. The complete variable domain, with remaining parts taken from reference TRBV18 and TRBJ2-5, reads NAGVMQNPRHLVRRRGQEARLRCSPMKGHSHVYWYRQLPEEGLKFMVYLQKENIIDESGMPKERFSAEFPKEGPSILRIQQVVRGDSAAYFCASSEETQYFGPGTRLLVL.

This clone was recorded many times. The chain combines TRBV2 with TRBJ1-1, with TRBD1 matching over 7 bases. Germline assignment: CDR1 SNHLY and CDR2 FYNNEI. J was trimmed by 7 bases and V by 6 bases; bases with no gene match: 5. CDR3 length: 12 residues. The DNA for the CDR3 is TGTGCCAGCAGCCGGGACAGTCTTGAAGCTTTCTTT. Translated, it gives CASSRDSLEAFF.

The chain's CDR3 is CSVDGRGSSGNTEAFF. CDR3 nucleotide sequence: TGCAGCGTTGATGGGAGGGGTAGCAGTGGGAACACTGAAGCTTTCTTT. This chain joins TRBV29-1 and TRBJ1-1; D perhaps matches TRBD1 (5 bases). The CDR3 has 16 amino acids. Looked up from germline, CDR1 is SQVTM and CDR2 is ANQGSEA. The germline V and J ends were trimmed by 3 bases and 1 base, with 18 bases remaining between them.

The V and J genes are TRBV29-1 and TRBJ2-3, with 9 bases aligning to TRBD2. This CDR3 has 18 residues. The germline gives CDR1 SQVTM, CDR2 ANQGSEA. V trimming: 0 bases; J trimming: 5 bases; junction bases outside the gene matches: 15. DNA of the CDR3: TGCAGCGTTGAAGATCCCAAGGGTAGCGGGAGCCGTGAAGATACGCAGTATTTT. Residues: CSVEDPKGSGSREDTQYF.

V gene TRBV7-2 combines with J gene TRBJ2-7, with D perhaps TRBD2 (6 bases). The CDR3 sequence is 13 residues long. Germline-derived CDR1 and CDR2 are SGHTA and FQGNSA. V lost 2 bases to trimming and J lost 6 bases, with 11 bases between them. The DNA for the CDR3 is TGTGCCAGCAGCTTAAGGAGGAGGGGCGAGCAGTACTTC. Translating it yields CASSLRRRGEQYF.